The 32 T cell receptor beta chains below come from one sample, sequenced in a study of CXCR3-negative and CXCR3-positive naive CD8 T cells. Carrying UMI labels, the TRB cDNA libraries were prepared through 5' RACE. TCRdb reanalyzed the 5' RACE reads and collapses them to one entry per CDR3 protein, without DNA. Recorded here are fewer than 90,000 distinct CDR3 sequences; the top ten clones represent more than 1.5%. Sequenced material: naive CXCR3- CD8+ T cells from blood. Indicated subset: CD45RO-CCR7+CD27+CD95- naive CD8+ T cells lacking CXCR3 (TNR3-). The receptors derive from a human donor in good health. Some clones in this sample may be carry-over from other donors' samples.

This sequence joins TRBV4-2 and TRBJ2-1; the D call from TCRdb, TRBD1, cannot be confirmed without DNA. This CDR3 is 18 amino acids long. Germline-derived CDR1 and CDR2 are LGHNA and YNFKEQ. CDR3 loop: CASSQDNKKRGRGNEQFF.

The CDR3: CSARVGQQQETQYF. The chain joins TRBV20-1 to TRBJ2-5; checking the TCRdb D call of TRBD1 is not possible without DNA. The V gene's germline CDR1 is DFQATT and CDR2 SNEGSKA (reference sequence). There are 14 residues in the CDR3.

This chain's CDR3 is CSVLPGGYEQYF. The chain joins TRBV29-1 to TRBJ2-7; absent DNA, TCRdb's TRBD1 call cannot be checked. This CDR3 has 12 amino acids. The V gene's germline CDR1 is SQVTM and CDR2 ANQGSEA.

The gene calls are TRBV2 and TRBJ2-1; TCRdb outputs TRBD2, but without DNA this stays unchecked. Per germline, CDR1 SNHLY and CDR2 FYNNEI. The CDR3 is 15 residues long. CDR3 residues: CASSGLAGGSYEQFF.

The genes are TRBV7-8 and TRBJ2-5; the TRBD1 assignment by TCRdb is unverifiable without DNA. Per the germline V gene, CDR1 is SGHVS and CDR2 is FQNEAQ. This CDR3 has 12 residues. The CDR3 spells CASDRGYETQYF.

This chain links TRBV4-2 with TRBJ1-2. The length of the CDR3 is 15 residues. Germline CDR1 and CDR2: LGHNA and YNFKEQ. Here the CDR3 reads CASSQEADSNYGYTF.

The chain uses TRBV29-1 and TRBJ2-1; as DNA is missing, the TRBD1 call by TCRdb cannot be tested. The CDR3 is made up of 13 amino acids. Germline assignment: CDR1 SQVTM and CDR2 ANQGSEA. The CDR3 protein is CSVAPSGYNEQFF.

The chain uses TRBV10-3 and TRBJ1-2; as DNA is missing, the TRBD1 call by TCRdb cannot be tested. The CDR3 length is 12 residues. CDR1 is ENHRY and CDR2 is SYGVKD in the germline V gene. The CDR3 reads CAIGAGNYGYTF.

The CDR3 region is CASSHPLGDERSGANVLTF. The chain is built from TRBV4-1 and TRBJ2-6. Germline V gene lookup returns CDR1 MGHRA and CDR2 YSYEKL. CDR3 length: 19 amino acids.

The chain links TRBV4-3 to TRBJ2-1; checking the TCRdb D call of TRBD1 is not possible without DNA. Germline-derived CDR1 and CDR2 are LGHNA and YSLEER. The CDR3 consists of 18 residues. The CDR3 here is CASSQDNSAGQRYNEQFF.

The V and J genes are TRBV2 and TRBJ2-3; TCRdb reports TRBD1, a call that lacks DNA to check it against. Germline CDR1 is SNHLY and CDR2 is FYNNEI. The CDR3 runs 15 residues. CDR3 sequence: CASSGAGPMGDTQYF.

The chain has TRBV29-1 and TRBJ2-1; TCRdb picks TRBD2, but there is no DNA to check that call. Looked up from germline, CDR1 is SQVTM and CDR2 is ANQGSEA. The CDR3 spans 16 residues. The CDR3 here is CSVEESSAGNPNEQFF.

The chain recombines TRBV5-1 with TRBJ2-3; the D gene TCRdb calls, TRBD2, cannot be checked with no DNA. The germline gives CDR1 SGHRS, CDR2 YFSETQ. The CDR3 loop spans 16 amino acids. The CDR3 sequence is CASSDGTSGFTDTQYF.

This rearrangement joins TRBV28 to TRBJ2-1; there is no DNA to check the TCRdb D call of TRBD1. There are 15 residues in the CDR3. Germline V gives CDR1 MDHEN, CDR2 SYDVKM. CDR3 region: CASSSTRGPYNEQFF.

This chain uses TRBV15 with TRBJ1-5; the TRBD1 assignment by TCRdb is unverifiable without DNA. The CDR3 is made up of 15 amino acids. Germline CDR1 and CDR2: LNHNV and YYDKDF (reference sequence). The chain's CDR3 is CATSRDRGRNQPQHF.

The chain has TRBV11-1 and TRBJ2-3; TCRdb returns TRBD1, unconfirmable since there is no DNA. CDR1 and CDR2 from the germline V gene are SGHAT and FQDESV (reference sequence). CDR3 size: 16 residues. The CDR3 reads CASSLTGGGGTDTQYF.

The CDR3 protein is CASNPSGPYNEQFF. The chain is built from TRBV19 and TRBJ2-1; TCRdb calls TRBD2, which cannot be checked without DNA. Germline-derived CDR1 and CDR2 are LNHDA and SQIVND (reference sequence). CDR3 length: 14 residues.

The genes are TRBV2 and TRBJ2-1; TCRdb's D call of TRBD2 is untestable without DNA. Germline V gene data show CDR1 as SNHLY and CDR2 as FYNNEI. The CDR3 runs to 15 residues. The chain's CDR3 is CASKLAGSSYNEQFF.

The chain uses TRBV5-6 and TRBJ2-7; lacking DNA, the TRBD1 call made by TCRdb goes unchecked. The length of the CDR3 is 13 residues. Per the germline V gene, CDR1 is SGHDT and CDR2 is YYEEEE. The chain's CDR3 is CASSPAGADEQYF.

This chain's CDR3 is CASSLVPSGGDNEQFF. The chain recombines TRBV7-2 with TRBJ2-1; the TRBD2 assignment by TCRdb is unverifiable without DNA. The germline CDR1 and CDR2 sequences are SGHTA and FQGNSA. The CDR3 loop spans 16 amino acids.

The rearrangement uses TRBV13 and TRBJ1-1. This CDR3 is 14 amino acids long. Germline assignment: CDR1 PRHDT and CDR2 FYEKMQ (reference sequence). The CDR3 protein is CASSINLGNTEAFF.

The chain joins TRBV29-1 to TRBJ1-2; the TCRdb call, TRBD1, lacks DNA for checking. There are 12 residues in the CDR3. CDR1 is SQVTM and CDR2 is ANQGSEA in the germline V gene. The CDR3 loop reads CSVEGQDYGYTF.

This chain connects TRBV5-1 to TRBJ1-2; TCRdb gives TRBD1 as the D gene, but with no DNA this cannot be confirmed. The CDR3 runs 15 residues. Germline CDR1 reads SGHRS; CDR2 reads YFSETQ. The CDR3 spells CASSVGTGDGYGYTF.

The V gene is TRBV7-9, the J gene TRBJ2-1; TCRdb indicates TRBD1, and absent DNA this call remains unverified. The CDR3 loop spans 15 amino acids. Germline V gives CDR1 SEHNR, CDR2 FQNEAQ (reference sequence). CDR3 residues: CASSFVSGAYNEQFF.

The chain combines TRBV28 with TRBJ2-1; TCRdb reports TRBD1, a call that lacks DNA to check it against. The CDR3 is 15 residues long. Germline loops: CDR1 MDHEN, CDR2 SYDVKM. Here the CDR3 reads CASSSDRGTYNEQFF.

CDR3 in amino acids: CASSLEGEISSYNEQFF. J is TRBJ2-1 and V is TRBV13. The CDR3 is 17 residues long. Germline V gives CDR1 PRHDT, CDR2 FYEKMQ (reference sequence).

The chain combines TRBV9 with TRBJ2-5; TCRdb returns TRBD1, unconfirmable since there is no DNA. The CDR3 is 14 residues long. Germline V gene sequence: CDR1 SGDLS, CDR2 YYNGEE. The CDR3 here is CASSIGQFQETQYF.

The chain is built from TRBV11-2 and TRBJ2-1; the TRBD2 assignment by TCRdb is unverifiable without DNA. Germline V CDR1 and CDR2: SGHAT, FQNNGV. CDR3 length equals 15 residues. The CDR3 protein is CASSLPSHPYNEQFF.

The CDR3 loop is CSARGIEEAKNIQYF. V gene TRBV20-1 combines with J gene TRBJ2-4. Looked up from germline, CDR1 is DFQATT and CDR2 is SNEGSKA (reference sequence). The CDR3 is 15 residues long.

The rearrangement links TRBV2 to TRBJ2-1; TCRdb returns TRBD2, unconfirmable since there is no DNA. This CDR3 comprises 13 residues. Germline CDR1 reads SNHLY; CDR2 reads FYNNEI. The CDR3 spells CASSERLADEQFF.

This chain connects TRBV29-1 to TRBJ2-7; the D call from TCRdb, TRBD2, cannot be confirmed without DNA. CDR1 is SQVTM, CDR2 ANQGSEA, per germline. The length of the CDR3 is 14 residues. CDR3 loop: CSVPGLAGDYEQYF.

The chain's CDR3 is CASSSTVYEQYF. This chain links TRBV6-2 or TRBV6-3 with TRBJ2-7. Germline CDR1 MNHEY, CDR2 SVGEGT. The CDR3 is 12 amino acids.